Following are 5 T cell receptor beta chains from one sample sequenced in a study of T cell changes during pregnancy in multiple sclerosis. The repertoire was sequenced with immunoSEQ multiplex PCR; TCRdb's copy has only in-frame clones and lacks some. The sample carries about 52,000 clones, 85% to 95% recorded once. The sequencing used CD4+ T cells from peripheral blood mononuclear cells, collected in the third trimester of pregnancy. The receptors originated from a female donor with multiple sclerosis, enrolled in a pregnancy study.

The genes are TRBV10-3 and TRBJ1-2; TRBD1 agrees at 8 bases. This CDR3 comprises 14 residues. After removal of 0 bases from V and 8 bases from J, the junction contained 5 bases not matched to a gene. Germline V gene data show CDR1 as ENHRY and CDR2 as SYGVKD. The CDR3 nucleotides are TGTGCCATCAGTGAGTCATTACAGGGGGGAGGCTACACCTTC. Encoded protein: CAISESLQGGGYTF.

The J gene is TRBJ1-2, the V gene TRBV7-9, with D possibly TRBD1 on 6 matching bases. Germline V gives CDR1 SEHNR, CDR2 FQNEAQ (reference sequence). The CDR3 sequence is 14 residues long. V lost 4 bases and J lost 7, with 16 bases in between. CDR3 sequence reads: CASSSQQGRGGYTF. CDR3 coding DNA: TGTGCCAGCAGCTCCCAGCAGGGGAGAGGTGGCTACACCTTC.

The V call is TRBV4-1, the J call TRBJ1-4, with a weak D call TRBD1 (5 bases). Germline V gene sequence: CDR1 MGHRA, CDR2 YSYEKL. The V gene lost 0 bases and the J gene lost 8 bases, with 16 bases spanning the gap. The CDR3 has 16 amino acids. As DNA, the CDR3 is TGCGCCAGCAGCCAAGAAGGGGATTCTACGATCGAAAAACTGTTTTTT. Translated, it gives CASSQEGDSTIEKLFF.

In nucleotides, the CDR3 is TGTGCCAGCAGCGGGGGCAGTGGAAGCTATAGCAATCAGCCCCAGCATTTT. Amino acids: CASSGGSGSYSNQPQHF. This rearrangement joins TRBV7-8 to TRBJ1-5, with a possible D match to TRBD1 (6 bases). The CDR3 covers 17 residues. Trimming cost V 5 bases and J 0 bases, with 17 bases left between them. Looked up from germline, CDR1 is SGHVS and CDR2 is FQNEAQ.

The chain is built from TRBV7-2 and TRBJ1-6; TRBD1 aligns across 7 bases. Germline CDR1 and CDR2: SGHTA and FQGNSA. The V segment lost 3 bases and the J segment 5 bases; nucleotides outside the gene matches: 4. The CDR3 has 15 residues. CDR3 protein: CASSFLQGHNSPLHF. The CDR3, as DNA: TGTGCCAGCAGCTTCTTACAGGGGCATAATTCACCCCTCCACTTT. Looking up the rest from reference TRBV7-2 and TRBJ1-6 gives the full variable domain: GAGVSQSPSNKVTEKGKDVELRCDPISGHTALYWYRQSLGQGLEFLIYFQGNSAPDKSGLPSDRFSAERTGGSVSTLTIQRTQQEDSAVYLCASSFLQGHNSPLHFGNGTRLTVT.